This passage covers 13 T cell receptor beta chains from one sample sequenced in a study of a mutant IDH1 vaccine in newly diagnosed glioma. Libraries were prepared by immunoSEQ multiplex PCR; TCRdb keeps only in-frame clonotypes and omits some of them. The sample carries just over 65,000 clones, about 87% recorded once. Which antigens these TCRs recognize remains unknown. Time point given: week 23, last vaccination. Each dose delivered 300 ug of mutant IDH1 20-mer peptide subcutaneously with imiquimod. The starting material was PBMCs, obtained from a glioma patient whose treatment included an IDH1 peptide vaccine. These receptors all come from a man younger than 30 with glioma.

Written as DNA, the CDR3 is TGCGCCAGCAGTGAGAAGCGGGGGGGCGTCGGGGAGCTGTTTTTT. This codes for CASSEKRGGVGELFF. The gene calls are TRBV10-2 and TRBJ2-2; 10 bases agree with TRBD2. CDR3 length: 15 residues. Germline lookup yields CDR1 WSHSY and CDR2 SAAADI. Trimming removed 2 bases from V and 7 bases from J; junction bases left unmatched: 4.

The chain joins TRBV6-5 to TRBJ1-4; 7 nucleotides line up with TRBD1. The germline CDR1 and CDR2 sequences are MNHEY and SVGAGI. The CDR3 has 14 residues. With 5 bases clipped from V and 8 bases from J, the junction kept 8 bases outside the gene matches. The DNA for the CDR3 is TGTGCCAGCAGTCCATGGGACAGCCAGGAAAAACTGTTTTTT. Its protein product is CASSPWDSQEKLFF.

V gene TRBV6-1 combines with J gene TRBJ1-5; possibly TRBD1 for D (5 bases). CDR3 length: 16 amino acids. Germline V CDR1 and CDR2: MNHNS, SASEGT. V shed 2 bases and J shed 5 bases, with 16 bases lying between them. The CDR3 bases are TGTGCCAGCAGTGAACTTCGGGCCCTCAGGGATCAGCCCCAGCATTTT. It translates to CASSELRALRDQPQHF.

This chain joins TRBV11-2 and TRBJ2-3; D may match TRBD1 or TRBD2 (5 bases each). Germline V lookup: CDR1 SGHAT, CDR2 FQNNGV. The CDR3 loop spans 14 amino acids. Trimming took 5 bases from V and 6 from J, leaving 15 bases between them. This CDR3 reads CASSAGRPSDTQYF. CDR3 DNA sequence: TGTGCCAGCAGCGCAGGGAGACCATCGGATACGCAGTATTTT.

This clone came up a few times. The chain uses TRBV19 and TRBJ1-3; D is ambiguous. V was cut by 4 bases and J by 4 bases, with 8 bases left in between. The V gene's germline CDR1 is LNHDA and CDR2 SQIVND (reference sequence). The CDR3 extends over 13 amino acids. Here the CDR3 DNA reads TGTGCCAGTAGTACCCGAGCAGGAAACACCATATATTTT. It codes for CASSTRAGNTIYF.

The chain links TRBV2 to TRBJ2-5; 12 bases agree with TRBD2. CDR1 is SNHLY, CDR2 FYNNEI, per germline. J was trimmed by 5 bases and V by 4 bases; bases with no gene match: 8. CDR3 length equals 16 residues. CDR3 region: CASSASSGGVGETQYF. CDR3 DNA sequence: TGTGCCAGCAGTGCCTCTAGCGGGGGGGTAGGGGAGACCCAGTACTTC.

The chain employs TRBV6-1 and TRBJ1-2; no definite D call. The CDR3 runs to 14 residues. The germline gives CDR1 MNHNS, CDR2 SASEGT. V was shortened by 6 bases and J by 0 bases, with 11 bases between the two germline ends. CDR3 sequence (DNA): TGTGCCAGCAGGGCTTCGACCACTAACTATGGCTACACCTTC. Its translation is CASRASTTNYGYTF.

V usage is TRBV10-3 and J usage is TRBJ2-7; 10 bases map to TRBD1. V was pared by 5 bases and J by 6 bases, with 7 bases of the junction left unmatched. Looked up from germline, CDR1 is ENHRY and CDR2 is SYGVKD. This CDR3 has 14 amino acids. The CDR3 spells CAISWGQGKIEQYF. The CDR3 region has the DNA TGTGCCATCAGTTGGGGACAGGGGAAGATCGAGCAGTACTTC.

CDR3 in DNA: TGTGCCAGCAGAGCGGGGACAGGGGTCTATGGCTACACCTTC. It codes for CASRAGTGVYGYTF. V and J are TRBV27 and TRBJ1-2, with 10 bases identical to TRBD1. This CDR3 spans 14 amino acids. J lost 4 bases, V lost 6 bases, and 5 bases had no gene match. Germline-derived CDR1 and CDR2 are MNHEY and SMNVEV (reference sequence).

This clone was seen a few times. This chain uses TRBV7-9 with TRBJ1-1, with D possibly matching TRBD1 (6 bases). The germline gives CDR1 SEHNR, CDR2 FQNEAQ (reference sequence). With 0 bases removed from V and 0 bases from J, the gap between germline ends came to 8 bases. This CDR3 spans 15 amino acids. The CDR3 region has the DNA TGTGCCAGCAGCTTAGCGCGGGGGCTGAACACTGAAGCTTTCTTT. This encodes CASSLARGLNTEAFF.

This clone was detected only a few times. The genes are TRBV19 and TRBJ1-5; no clear D. V lost 6 bases to trimming and J lost 4 bases, with 7 bases between them. The CDR3 loop spans 12 amino acids. The germline V gene has CDR1 LNHDA and CDR2 SQIVND (reference sequence). CDR3 protein: CASRPPNQPQHF. CDR3 nucleotide sequence: TGTGCCAGTAGACCGCCTAATCAGCCCCAGCATTTT. The whole variable domain, remainder taken from reference TRBV19 and TRBJ1-5, is DGGITQSPKYLFRKEGQNVTLSCEQNLNHDAMYWYRQDPGQGLRLIYYSQIVNDFQKGDIAEGYSVSREKKESFPLTVTSAQKNPTAFYLCASRPPNQPQHFGDGTRLSIL.

The sample holds one count of this clone. This chain uses TRBV7-2 with TRBJ1-2; maybe TRBD1 (6 bases). V shed 2 bases and J shed 0 bases, with 10 bases lying between them. The germline CDR1 and CDR2 sequences are SGHTA and FQGNSA. The CDR3 contains 15 residues. The CDR3 DNA reads as TGTGCCAGCAGCTTACAGGGGCCTACTAACTATGGCTACACCTTC. Its protein is CASSLQGPTNYGYTF.

The V and J genes are TRBV4-3 and TRBJ1-1; a possible D gene is TRBD1 (6 bases). Germline V CDR1 and CDR2: LGHNA, YSLEER. Between the trimmed V and J ends, which lost 6 bases and 1 base, there was a span of 15 bases. This CDR3 is built from 15 residues. The CDR3 reads CASSPRGQENTEAFF. CDR3 nucleotide sequence: TGCGCCAGCAGTCCGCGGGGGCAGGAGAACACTGAAGCTTTCTTT.